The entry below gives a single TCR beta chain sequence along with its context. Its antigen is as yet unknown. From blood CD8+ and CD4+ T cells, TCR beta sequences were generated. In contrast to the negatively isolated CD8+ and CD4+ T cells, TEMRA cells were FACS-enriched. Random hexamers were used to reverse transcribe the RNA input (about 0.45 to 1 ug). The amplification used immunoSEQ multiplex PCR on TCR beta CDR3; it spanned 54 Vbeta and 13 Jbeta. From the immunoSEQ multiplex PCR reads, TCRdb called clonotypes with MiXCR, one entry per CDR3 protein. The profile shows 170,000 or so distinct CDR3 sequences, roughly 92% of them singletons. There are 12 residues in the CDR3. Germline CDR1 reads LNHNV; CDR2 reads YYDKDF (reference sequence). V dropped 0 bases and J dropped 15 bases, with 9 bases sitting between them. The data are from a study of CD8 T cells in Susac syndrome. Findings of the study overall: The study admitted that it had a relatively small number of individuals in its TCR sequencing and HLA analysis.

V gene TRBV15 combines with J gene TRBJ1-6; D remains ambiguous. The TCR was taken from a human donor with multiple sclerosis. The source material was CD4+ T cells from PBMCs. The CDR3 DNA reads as TGTGCCACCAGCAGAGAATATACTATCCTCCACTTT. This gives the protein CATSREYTILHF.